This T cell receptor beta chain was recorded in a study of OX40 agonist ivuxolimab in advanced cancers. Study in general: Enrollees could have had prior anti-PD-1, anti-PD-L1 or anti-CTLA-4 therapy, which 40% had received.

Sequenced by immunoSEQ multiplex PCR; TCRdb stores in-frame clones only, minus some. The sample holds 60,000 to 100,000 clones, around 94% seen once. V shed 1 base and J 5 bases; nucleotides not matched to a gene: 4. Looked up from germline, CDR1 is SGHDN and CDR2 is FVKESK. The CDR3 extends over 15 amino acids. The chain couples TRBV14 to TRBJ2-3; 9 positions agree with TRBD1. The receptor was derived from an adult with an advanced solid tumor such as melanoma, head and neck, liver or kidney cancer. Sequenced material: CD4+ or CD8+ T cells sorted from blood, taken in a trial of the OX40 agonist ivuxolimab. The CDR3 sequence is CASSQVGTGIDTQYF. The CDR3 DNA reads TGTGCCAGCAGCCAAGTTGGGACAGGGATAGATACGCAGTATTTT.